A single T cell receptor beta chain is shown here with its context. The length of the CDR3 is 15 residues. Germline assignment: CDR1 SGHAT and CDR2 FQNNGV. Trimming shortened V by 5 bases and J by 4 bases, and 15 bases separated the two germline ends. The data originate from a study of T cell repertoires in cytomegalovirus infection. TCRdb reprocessed the reads via MiXCR and lists one record per CDR3 protein. The repertoire holds 450,000 to 550,000 distinct CDR3 sequences, with approximately 16% as singletons. The chain links TRBV11-2 to TRBJ1-3, with D possibly TRBD1 on 5 matching bases. The sequence derives from a human donor in good health (CMV status not recorded). Some clones in this sample may be carry-over from other donors' samples. Sequenced input: CD8+ T cells from PBMCs. The chain's CDR3 is CASSLGTGGGNTIYF. In DNA, the CDR3 is TGTGCCAGCAGCCTCGGGACCGGAGGGGGAAACACCATATATTTT.